This entry lists 4 T cell receptor beta chains sequenced from one sample in a study of cytomegalovirus exposure and HLA in healthy donors. Primers: 60 Vbeta forward and 13 Jbeta reverse. Only in-frame clones appear in the TCRdb table, and some are missing; sequencing was by immunoSEQ multiplex PCR. Of roughly 150,000 clones in the sample, 60% to 80% were seen once. The specimen sequenced was PBMCs. The source of these receptors is a woman between 25 and 40 years old in good health and CMV-seronegative.

The genes are TRBV6-5 and TRBJ1-3; D may be TRBD1 (5 bases). The CDR3 contains 13 residues. CDR1 and CDR2 from the germline V gene are MNHEY and SVGAGI. V was clipped by 5 bases and J by 0 bases, with 5 bases between them. CDR3 nucleotide sequence: TGTGCCAGCAGTGACAGCTCTGGAAACACCATATATTTT. It encodes CASSDSSGNTIYF.

The rearrangement joins TRBV5-1 to TRBJ1-2; TRBD1 matches at 9 bases. CDR3 size: 14 residues. J lost 2 bases, V lost 4 bases, and 3 bases had no gene match. The germline V gene has CDR1 SGHRS and CDR2 YFSETQ. The CDR3 DNA reads TGCGCCAGCAGCCAACAGGGGGCAAACTATGGCTACACCTTC. It specifies CASSQQGANYGYTF.

The chain joins TRBV7-9 to TRBJ1-2; D ambiguous. The germline CDR1 and CDR2 sequences are SEHNR and FQNEAQ (reference sequence). V gave up 11 bases and J gave up 0 bases, with 10 bases separating them. This CDR3 is 12 amino acids long. The CDR3 spells CAAPEANYGYTF. DNA of the CDR3: TGTGCCGCCCCGGAGGCTAACTATGGCTACACCTTC.

This clone was recorded once. This chain joins TRBV7-3 and TRBJ2-3; D possibly corresponds to TRBD1 (6 bases). The CDR3 has 21 residues. With 5 bases removed from V and 9 bases from J, the gap between germline ends came to 39 bases. Germline CDR1 SGHTA, CDR2 FQGTGA. Here the CDR3 reads CASSPDIGPPDRRPDSETQYF. For the CDR3, the DNA is TGTGCCAGCAGCCCCGATATAGGCCCCCCGGACCGGCGACCGGACAGCGAGACGCAGTATTTT.